This T cell receptor beta chain comes out of a study of blood T cell repertoires in COVID-19. Study details: The United States, Italy and Spain were the sources of the acute and convalescent COVID-19 samples. PBMCs, B-cell-depleted T cells, or T cells were the source of the cDNA or gDNA that made up the material.

It was during active infection that Seattle patients were enrolled and then longitudinally followed. V lost 2 bases, J lost 4 bases, and 9 bases lay in between. Germline-derived CDR1 and CDR2 are SGHKS and YYEKEE (reference sequence). The CDR3 has 14 amino acids. In this sample, this clone turned up once. Original data processing: Using reference gene primer amplification, nucleated cell counts were estimated. The assay was immunoSEQ multiplex PCR, and TCRdb's table has in-frame clones only and misses some. V and J calls and clone size are as listed in that table; D and trimming were resolved from the DNA. The sample carries a few hundred thousand clones, around 92% recorded once.

Input material: peripheral blood. V gene TRBV5-5 combines with J gene TRBJ1-4, with D unclear. The clonotype originates from a woman aged 25 to 39 with COVID-19, enrolled during active disease. Here the CDR3 reads CASSFKTSNEKLFF. The CDR3 DNA reads as TGTGCCAGCAGCTTTAAGACAAGTAATGAAAAACTGTTTTTT.